Sequencing of this TCR beta chain was carried out in a study of response to subunit inactivated influenza vaccine. Study-wide results and limits: The authors offered the suggestion that each seasonal influenza vaccination recruits few new T cells.

To note about this clonotype: Its specificity is not known.

V gave up 4 bases and J gave up 3 bases, with 11 bases separating them. Germline V lookup: CDR1 SQVTM, CDR2 ANQGSEA. This CDR3 is built from 13 residues. TCRdb reprocessed the RT-PCR reads with MiXCR, giving one entry per CDR3 protein. Of more than 700,000 distinct CDR3 sequences in the sample, 21% are singletons; the top ten hold roughly a tenth. The rearrangement uses TRBV29-1 and TRBJ2-3, with TRBD1 as a possible D gene (5 bases). The source was PBMCs from blood, collected approximately 5 days after vaccination. The origin of this receptor is a man aged 45-65 years who received an inactivated influenza vaccine. Here the CDR3 DNA reads TGCAGCGTTGTCTATCCAGGGACAGATACGCAGTATTTT. Amino acids: CSVVYPGTDTQYF.